One and the same sample provided the 25 T cell receptor beta chains below, sequenced in a study of identical twins. A single record per CDR3 protein comes from TCRdb applying MiXCR to the 5' RACE reads. The sample shows some 1,600,000 distinct CDR3 sequences, about 32% of them seen only once. Sequences were obtained from cord blood. These receptors were obtained from a newborn girl in good health.

About this clonotype: A much larger clone differs from this one at a single base, so this may be a read error. This chain joins TRBV4-2 and TRBJ2-7; 11 nucleotides align to TRBD1. CDR3 length: 15 amino acids. Germline V lookup: CDR1 LGHNA, CDR2 YNFKEQ. The CDR3 protein is CAGSQGTGGSYEQYF. CDR3 sequence (DNA): TGTGCCGGCAGCCAAGGGACAGGGGGCTCCTACGAGCAGTACTTC.

This clonotype appeared a few times. The V gene is TRBV27, the J gene TRBJ2-1, with a tentative D call TRBD1 (5 bases). V was shortened by 3 bases and J by 4 bases, with 16 bases between the two germline ends. In germline, CDR1 is MNHEY, CDR2 SMNVEV (reference sequence). The CDR3 consists of 16 residues. CDR3: CASSLLNSRVYNEQFF. Here the CDR3 DNA reads TGTGCCAGCAGTTTGCTCAATAGCAGGGTTTACAATGAGCAGTTCTTC.

V gene TRBV5-4 combines with J gene TRBJ1-2, with no clear D. The germline CDR1 and CDR2 sequences are SGHNT and YYREEE (reference sequence). The CDR3 spans 13 residues. The V and J ends lost 6 bases and 1 base respectively, with 10 bases between them. This CDR3 is CASTRTDNYGYTF. The DNA for the CDR3 is TGTGCCAGCACCCGGACTGATAACTATGGCTACACCTTC.

The CDR3 here is CASSATSGRDNEQFF. DNA for the CDR3: TGCGCCAGCAGCGCGACTAGCGGGAGGGACAATGAGCAGTTCTTC. V and J are TRBV4-1 and TRBJ2-1, with 14 bases fitting TRBD2. The CDR3 covers 15 residues. Per germline, CDR1 MGHRA and CDR2 YSYEKL. The ends lost 5 bases at V and 5 bases at J; junction bases unmatched: 2.

CDR3 in amino acids: CAIAGDTGPNQPQHF. CDR3 nucleotide sequence: TGTGCCATCGCTGGTGATACAGGGCCTAATCAGCCCCAGCATTTT. This chain joins TRBV10-3 and TRBJ1-5, with D possibly being TRBD1 (6 bases). Germline CDR1 ENHRY, CDR2 SYGVKD. The CDR3 sequence is 15 residues long. Trimming left V 8 bases short and J 4 bases short, with 18 bases between.

This clonotype was seen many times. V usage is TRBV13 and J usage is TRBJ2-7, with a weak D call TRBD2 (6 bases). Trimming took 7 bases from V and 2 from J, leaving 21 bases between them. This CDR3 is built from 16 residues. Germline assignment: CDR1 PRHDT and CDR2 FYEKMQ (reference sequence). The CDR3 coding sequence is TGTGCCAGCACCCAGAGGGTAGCGGCGGACACCTACGAGCAGTACTTC. It is translated as CASTQRVAADTYEQYF.

The chain employs TRBV2 and TRBJ2-3, with 10 bases fitting TRBD1. From germline, CDR1 is SNHLY and CDR2 FYNNEI. The V segment lost 6 bases and the J segment 4 bases; nucleotides outside the gene matches: 4. The length of the CDR3 is 14 residues. CDR3 in amino acids: CASRKTGGPDTQYF. The CDR3, as DNA: TGTGCCAGCAGGAAGACAGGGGGCCCAGATACGCAGTATTTT.

Only a few counts were recorded for this clonotype. The chain uses TRBV20-1 and TRBJ1-2; TRBD1 agrees at 7 bases. The CDR3 spans 18 residues. Germline CDR1 is DFQATT and CDR2 is SNEGSKA (reference sequence). J gave up 7 bases and V 5 bases, and 25 bases lay outside the gene matches. The CDR3: CSAFLPASLTGSSSGYTF. DNA for the CDR3: TGCAGTGCTTTTCTTCCGGCCTCGCTGACAGGGAGTTCTTCTGGCTACACCTTC.

The rearrangement uses TRBV25-1 and TRBJ1-1; 7 nucleotides line up with TRBD1. This CDR3 is built from 14 residues. Germline V lookup: CDR1 MGHDK, CDR2 SYGVNS. J lost 6 bases, V lost 4 bases, and 8 bases had no gene match. The CDR3 loop reads CASSAGQEDAEAFF. The CDR3 DNA reads as TGTGCCAGCAGTGCCGGACAGGAAGACGCTGAAGCTTTCTTT.

This clonotype was seen only a few times. V gene TRBV5-1 combines with J gene TRBJ2-5, with TRBD1 identical over 7 bases. The CDR3 contains 15 residues. Germline V gene sequence: CDR1 SGHRS, CDR2 YFSETQ. V was clipped by 4 bases and J by 5 bases; unmatched bases: 11. The CDR3 here is CASSLNTGEWETQYF. In DNA, the CDR3 is TGCGCCAGCAGCCTAAATACAGGGGAGTGGGAGACCCAGTACTTC. Full variable domain (missing parts from reference TRBV5-1 and TRBJ2-5): KAGVTQTPRYLIKTRGQQVTLSCSPISGHRSVSWYQQTPGQGLQFLFEYFSETQRNKGNFPGRFSGRQFSNSRSEMNVSTLELGDSALYLCASSLNTGEWETQYFGPGTRLLVL.

This chain connects TRBV19 to TRBJ1-1; D is undetermined. The CDR3 sequence is 14 residues long. CDR1 LNHDA and CDR2 SQIVND come from the germline V gene (reference sequence). The germline V and J ends were trimmed by 5 bases and 5 bases, with 15 bases remaining between them. The CDR3 loop reads CASSGRGSKTEAFF. The DNA of the CDR3 is TGTGCCAGTAGTGGTCGGGGTTCGAAAACTGAAGCTTTCTTT.

The chain carries TRBV6-6 and TRBJ1-4; D unresolved. The CDR3 covers 14 residues. CDR1 and CDR2 from the germline V gene are MNHNY and SVGAGI (reference sequence). Trimming stripped 2 bases from V and 8 bases from J, with 12 bases between. The chain's CDR3 is CASSYGPVEEKLFF. CDR3 coding DNA: TGTGCCAGCAGTTACGGCCCTGTGGAGGAAAAACTGTTTTTT.

This clonotype was detected only a few times. CDR3 residues: CSVERVTGGYEQYF. The CDR3 bases are TGCAGCGTTGAAAGAGTGACAGGGGGCTACGAGCAGTACTTC. The chain carries TRBV29-1 and TRBJ2-7; 9 bases are shared with TRBD1. This CDR3 is built from 14 residues. CDR1 SQVTM and CDR2 ANQGSEA come from the germline V gene. Trimming cost V 2 bases and J 3 bases; bases outside gene matches: 5.

This chain links TRBV16 with TRBJ1-5; TRBD1 is a possible D gene (5 bases). Trimming took 0 bases from V and 0 from J, leaving 24 bases between them. Germline V gene lookup returns CDR1 KGHSY and CDR2 FQNENV. CDR3 size: 21 residues. CDR3 in amino acids: CASSQSSLLGAGLYSNQPQHF. The CDR3 DNA is TGTGCCAGCAGCCAATCGAGCCTTTTAGGAGCAGGGCTTTATAGCAATCAGCCCCAGCATTTT.

The sample holds many counts of this clonotype. The chain joins TRBV29-1 to TRBJ2-1; D tentatively reads TRBD1 or TRBD2 (6 bases each). The CDR3 has 13 residues. The V and J ends lost 3 bases and 7 bases respectively, with 13 bases between them. Looked up from germline, CDR1 is SQVTM and CDR2 is ANQGSEA. The DNA for the CDR3 is TGCAGCGTTGAGAGATGGAGGGGGAATGAGCAGTTCTTC. Its translation is CSVERWRGNEQFF.

This clonotype was seen only a few times. The chain couples TRBV7-9 to TRBJ1-4, with D tentatively TRBD1 (6 bases). Deletions cut 2 bases from V and 6 bases from J, with 13 bases between. CDR3 length: 15 residues. The germline CDR1 and CDR2 sequences are SEHNR and FQNEAQ (reference sequence). The CDR3 spells CASSLTRGQYEKLFF. In DNA, the CDR3 is TGTGCCAGCAGCTTAACCCGGGGACAATATGAAAAACTGTTTTTT.

The J gene is TRBJ2-3, the V gene TRBV20-1; maybe TRBD1 (6 bases). V lost 4 bases to trimming and J lost 4 bases, with 12 bases between them. Germline V gene lookup returns CDR1 DFQATT and CDR2 SNEGSKA (reference sequence). This CDR3 is built from 13 residues. The CDR3 here is CSATRDISDTQYF. The CDR3 DNA reads as TGCAGTGCTACCCGGGACATTTCAGATACGCAGTATTTT.

The table lists this clonotype with a few counts. The rearrangement links TRBV3-1 to TRBJ2-1; TRBD1 aligns across 9 bases. Germline-derived CDR1 and CDR2 are LGHDT and YNNKEL (reference sequence). The CDR3 has 15 residues. V was clipped by 7 bases and J by 7 bases; unmatched bases: 11. The CDR3 sequence: CASTNYRGRRNEQFF. The CDR3 nucleotides read TGTGCCAGCACCAATTACAGGGGGCGCAGGAATGAGCAGTTCTTC.

CDR3 DNA: TGTGCCAGCAGCTTCGTAGCGGGAGGACCAAGCTCCTACAATGAGCAGTTCTTC. Residues: CASSFVAGGPSSYNEQFF. V and J are TRBV14 and TRBJ2-1; 10 positions match TRBD2. J was trimmed by 0 bases and V by 5 bases; bases with no gene match: 10. The CDR3 extends over 18 amino acids. Germline lookup yields CDR1 SGHDN and CDR2 FVKESK.

This clonotype was observed a handful of times. The V call is TRBV7-2, the J call TRBJ1-1, with TRBD1 matching 8 bases. This CDR3 is built from 17 residues. Germline CDR1 SGHTA, CDR2 FQGNSA. J was trimmed by 5 bases and V by 2 bases; bases with no gene match: 13. Here the CDR3 DNA reads TGTGCCAGCAGCTTACTAGGACAGGGTATCATGAGGACTGAAGCTTTCTTT. It yields the protein CASSLLGQGIMRTEAFF.

This clonotype occurred a few times. The chain couples TRBV20-1 to TRBJ2-5; no clear D gene. The CDR3 sequence is 10 residues long. With 7 bases removed from V and 1 base from J, the gap between germline ends came to 4 bases. CDR1 and CDR2 from the germline V gene are DFQATT and SNEGSKA (reference sequence). The CDR3 loop is CSEAQETQYF. The CDR3 DNA is TGCAGTGAGGCCCAAGAGACCCAGTACTTC.

V and J are TRBV10-3 and TRBJ1-4, with a possible D match to TRBD1 (6 bases). The germline gives CDR1 ENHRY, CDR2 SYGVKD. V was cut by 4 bases and J by 4 bases, with 13 bases left in between. The CDR3 has 15 amino acids. The CDR3 protein is CAISAAGAHNEKLFF. As DNA, the CDR3 is TGTGCCATCAGTGCAGCAGGGGCGCATAATGAAAAACTGTTTTTT.

This clonotype has just one count. The J gene is TRBJ2-2, the V gene TRBV29-1, with a possible D match to TRBD2 (5 bases). The V and J ends lost 4 bases and 4 bases respectively, with 13 bases between them. This CDR3 spans 14 amino acids. Looked up from germline, CDR1 is SQVTM and CDR2 is ANQGSEA. The CDR3 DNA reads as TGCAGCGTTGCTGGACTTTTATCCACCGGGGAGCTGTTTTTT. Protein product: CSVAGLLSTGELFF.

The V and J genes are TRBV15 and TRBJ2-1; maybe TRBD2 (5 bases). CDR3 length: 14 residues. Trimming pared 8 bases from V and 6 bases from J, leaving 17 bases between. Germline V gives CDR1 LNHNV, CDR2 YYDKDF (reference sequence). The CDR3 here is CATETSGRVNEQFF. CDR3 nucleotide sequence: TGTGCCACCGAAACTTCGGGAAGGGTCAATGAGCAGTTCTTC.

This chain joins TRBV12-3 or TRBV12-4 and TRBJ1-6; 9 bases line up with TRBD1. J was trimmed by 3 bases and V by 1 base; bases with no gene match: 1. This CDR3 has 16 amino acids. DNA of the CDR3: TGTGCCAGCAGTTTAGGACAGGGGGGCTATAATTCACCCCTCCACTTT. Its protein product is CASSLGQGGYNSPLHF.